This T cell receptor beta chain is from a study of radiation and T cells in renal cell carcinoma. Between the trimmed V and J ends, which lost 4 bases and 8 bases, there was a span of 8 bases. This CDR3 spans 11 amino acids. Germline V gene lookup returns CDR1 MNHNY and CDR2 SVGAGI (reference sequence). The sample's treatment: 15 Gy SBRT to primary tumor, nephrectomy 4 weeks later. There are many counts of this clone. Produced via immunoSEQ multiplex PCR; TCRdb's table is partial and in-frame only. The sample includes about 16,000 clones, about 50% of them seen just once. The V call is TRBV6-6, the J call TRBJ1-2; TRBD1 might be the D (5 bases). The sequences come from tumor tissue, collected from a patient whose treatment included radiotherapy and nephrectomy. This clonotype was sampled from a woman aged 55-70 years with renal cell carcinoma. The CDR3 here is CASSSQGGYTF. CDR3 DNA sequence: TGTGCCAGCAGTTCCCAGGGCGGCTACACCTTC.